This TCR beta chain was recorded in a study of sequential checkpoint blockade in melanoma. V shed 5 bases, J shed 6 bases, and the junction held 8 bases outside the gene matches. Germline V CDR1 and CDR2: MGHRA, YSYEKL. This CDR3 region has 14 residues. Clones were sequenced by immunoSEQ multiplex PCR, and TCRdb holds only the in-frame ones, with some missing. The repertoire holds about 28,000 clones, with about 89% as singletons. The sample's treatment: randomized to nivolumab then ipilimumab (arm A) or the reverse (arm B). None of the patients previously received DNA-damaging chemotherapy. This sequence originates from a human donor with melanoma. The specimen was CD8+ T cells sorted from blood (inferred from file names), collected from a patient given nivolumab and ipilimumab in sequence. The chain links TRBV4-1 to TRBJ1-2; 8 bases align to TRBD1. The CDR3 bases are TGCGCCAGCAGCGTACGGACAGGGTTACATGGCTACACCTTC. Encoded protein: CASSVRTGLHGYTF.